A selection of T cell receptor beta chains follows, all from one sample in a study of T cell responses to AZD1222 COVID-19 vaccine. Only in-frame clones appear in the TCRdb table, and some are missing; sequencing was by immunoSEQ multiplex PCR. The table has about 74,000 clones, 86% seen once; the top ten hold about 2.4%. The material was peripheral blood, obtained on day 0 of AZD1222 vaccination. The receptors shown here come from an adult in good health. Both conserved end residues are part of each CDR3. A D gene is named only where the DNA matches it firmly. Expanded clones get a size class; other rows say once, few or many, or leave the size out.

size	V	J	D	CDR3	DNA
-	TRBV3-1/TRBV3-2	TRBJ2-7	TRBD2	CASSRGLAGGPGDEQYF	TGTGCCAGCAGCCGAGGACTAGCGGGAGGGCCGGGAGACGAGCAGTACTTC
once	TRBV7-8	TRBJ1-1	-	CASSIGQITEAFF	TGTGCCAGCAGCATCGGACAGATCACTGAAGCTTTCTTT
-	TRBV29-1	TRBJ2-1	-	CSVAPRPPGHNEQFF	TGCAGCGTTGCCCCAAGGCCCCCCGGCCACAATGAGCAGTTCTTC
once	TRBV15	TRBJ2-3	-	CATSPGPKGFSDTQYF	TGTGCCACCAGCCCAGGACCTAAGGGATTTTCAGATACGCAGTATTTT
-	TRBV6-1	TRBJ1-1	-	CASSEYEGGSNTEAFF	TGTGCCAGCAGTGAATATGAAGGGGGGAGTAACACTGAAGCTTTCTTT
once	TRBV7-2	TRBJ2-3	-	CASSLGPGNPSTDTQYF	TGTGCCAGCAGCTTAGGCCCGGGGAACCCGAGCACAGATACGCAGTATTTT
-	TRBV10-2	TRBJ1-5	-	CASSELGAIQPQHF	TGCGCCAGCAGTGAGTTGGGGGCGATTCAGCCCCAGCATTTT
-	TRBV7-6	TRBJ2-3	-	CASSSRTTSTDTQYF	TGTGCCAGCAGCTCCCGGACAACTAGCACAGATACGCAGTATTTT
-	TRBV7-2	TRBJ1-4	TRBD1	CASSPPGTGNEKLFF	TGTGCCAGCAGTCCCCCCGGGACAGGGAATGAAAAACTGTTTTTT
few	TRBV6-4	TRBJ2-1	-	CASSDGEANEQFF	TGTGCCAGCAGTGACGGGGAGGCTAATGAGCAGTTCTTC
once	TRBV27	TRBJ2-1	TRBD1	CASSLGIGQGVYNEQFF	TGTGCCAGCAGTTTGGGGATCGGACAGGGGGTATACAATGAGCAGTTCTTC
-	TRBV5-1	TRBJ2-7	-	CASSSGTNYEQYF	TGCGCCAGCAGTTCCGGGACCAACTACGAGCAGTACTTC
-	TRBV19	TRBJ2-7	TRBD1	CASSISPTGAYEQYF	TGTGCCAGTAGTATCTCCCCGACAGGGGCCTACGAGCAGTACTTC
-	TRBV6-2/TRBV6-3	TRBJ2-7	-	CASSYGSGSSYEQYF	TGTGCCAGCAGTTATGGGAGCGGAAGCTCCTACGAGCAGTACTTC
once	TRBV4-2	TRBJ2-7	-	CASSQERHYEQYF	TGTGCCAGCAGCCAAGAACGGCACTACGAGCAGTACTTC
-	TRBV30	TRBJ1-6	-	CAWSVSGFRSPLHF	TGTGCCTGGAGTGTTTCGGGGTTTCGATCACCCCTCCACTTT
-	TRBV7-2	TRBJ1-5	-	CASSPTRGYDQPQHF	TGTGCCAGCAGTCCCACCCGGGGGTATGATCAGCCCCAGCATTTT
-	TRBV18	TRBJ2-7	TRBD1	CASSPRTGAVTSYEQYF	TGTGCCAGCTCGCCGCGGACAGGGGCCGTAACCTCCTACGAGCAGTACTTC
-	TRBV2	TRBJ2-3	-	CASSEGAGDTQYF	TGTGCCAGCAGTGAAGGGGCAGGGGATACGCAGTATTTT
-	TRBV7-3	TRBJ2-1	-	CASSLSRRRGFF	TGTGCCAGCAGCTTATCTAGGCGACGGGGGTTCTTC
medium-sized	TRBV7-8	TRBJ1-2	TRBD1	CASSLTVRGGHGYTF	TGTGCCAGCAGCTTGACCGTCAGAGGGGGCCATGGCTACACCTTC
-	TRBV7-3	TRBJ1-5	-	CASSLDRMGPQHF	TGTGCCAGCAGCCTCGACCGTATGGGACCCCAGCATTTT
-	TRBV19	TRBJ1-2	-	CASSIDHGDGYTF	TGTGCCAGTAGTATAGATCATGGGGACGGCTACACCTTC
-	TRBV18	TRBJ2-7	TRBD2	CASSLTSGGSSYEQYF	TGTGCCAGCTCGCTCACTAGCGGGGGGAGCTCCTACGAGCAGTACTTC
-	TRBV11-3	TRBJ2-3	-	CASSLGQGTGYTQYF	TGTGCCAGCAGCTTAGGTCAGGGTACCGGATATACGCAGTATTTT
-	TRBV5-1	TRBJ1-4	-	CASSITGLANEKLFF	TGCGCCAGCAGCATAACAGGGCTGGCTAATGAAAAACTGTTTTTT
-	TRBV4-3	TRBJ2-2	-	CASSQDPPGRGTGELFF	TGCGCCAGCAGCCAAGATCCACCGGGGCGCGGCACCGGGGAGCTGTTTTTT
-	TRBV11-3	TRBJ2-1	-	CASSSRAVGHEQFF	TGTGCCAGCAGCTCCCGGGCGGTCGGCCATGAGCAGTTCTTC
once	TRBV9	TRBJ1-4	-	CASKGLSEKLFF	TGTGCCAGCAAGGGGCTTAGTGAAAAACTGTTTTTT
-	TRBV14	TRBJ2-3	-	CASSQARDTQYF	TGTGCCAGCAGCCAAGCTAGGGATACGCAGTATTTT
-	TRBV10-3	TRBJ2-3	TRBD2	CAISEPQRGGFTDTQYF	TGTGCCATCAGTGAGCCCCAGCGGGGGGGATTCACAGATACGCAGTATTTT
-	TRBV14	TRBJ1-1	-	CASSQVGTLLNTEAFF	TGTGCCAGCAGCCAAGTCGGGACACTTTTGAACACTGAAGCTTTCTTT
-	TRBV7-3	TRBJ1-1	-	CASSLGKNTEAFF	TGTGCCAGCAGCTTAGGCAAGAACACTGAAGCTTTCTTT
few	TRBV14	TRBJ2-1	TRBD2	CASSQVVAGVSYNEQFF	TGTGCCAGCAGCCAAGTGGTAGCGGGAGTTTCCTACAATGAGCAGTTCTTC
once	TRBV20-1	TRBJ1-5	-	CSASPPIGTHSNQPQHF	TGCAGTGCTAGTCCACCTATCGGGACACATAGCAATCAGCCCCAGCATTTT
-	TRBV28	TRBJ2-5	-	CASSLQQETQYF	TGTGCCAGCAGTTTACAACAAGAGACCCAGTACTTC
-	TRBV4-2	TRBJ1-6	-	CASSQDTTVPLHF	TGTGCCAGCAGCCAAGATACCACGGTCCCCCTCCACTTT
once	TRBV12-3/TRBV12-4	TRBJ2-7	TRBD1	CASNGQGIDEQYF	TGTGCCAGCAACGGACAGGGGATTGACGAGCAGTACTTC
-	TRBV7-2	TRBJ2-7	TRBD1	CASTRGAGQGNYEQYF	TGTGCCAGCACCCGGGGCGCGGGACAGGGAAACTACGAGCAGTACTTC
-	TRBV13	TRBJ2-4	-	CASRSSAVDIQYF	TGTGCCAGCAGATCTTCCGCGGTGGACATTCAGTACTTC
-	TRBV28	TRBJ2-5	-	CASSPLGETQYF	TGTGCCAGCAGCCCCCTCGGGGAGACCCAGTACTTC
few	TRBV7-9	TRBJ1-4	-	CASSFGNEKLFF	TGTGCCAGCAGCTTCGGTAATGAAAAACTGTTTTTT
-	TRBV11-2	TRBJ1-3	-	CASSLRGDLSGNTIYF	TGTGCCAGCAGCTTACGGGGGGACCTCTCTGGAAACACCATATATTTT
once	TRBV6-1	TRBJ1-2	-	CASSDDSFYMGYTF	TGTGCCAGCAGTGACGACAGCTTCTATATGGGCTACACCTTC
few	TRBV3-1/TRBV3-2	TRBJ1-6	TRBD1	CASSQDVQGIFSPLHF	TGTGCCAGCAGCCAAGATGTACAGGGGATATTTTCACCCCTCCACTTT
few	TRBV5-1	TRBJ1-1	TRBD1	CASSPGGGEGEAFF	TGCGCCAGCAGCCCGGGAGGGGGCGAGGGTGAAGCTTTCTTT
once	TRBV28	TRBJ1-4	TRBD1	CASSPGTGGEKLFF	TGTGCCAGCAGTCCTGGGACAGGGGGTGAAAAACTGTTTTTT
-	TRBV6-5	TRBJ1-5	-	CASRGSGHSNQPQHF	TGTGCCAGCCGGGGTTCGGGGCATAGCAATCAGCCCCAGCATTTT
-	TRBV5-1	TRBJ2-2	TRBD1	CASSGGQGTGELFF	TGCGCCAGCAGCGGAGGACAGGGGACCGGGGAGCTGTTTTTT
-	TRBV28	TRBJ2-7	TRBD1	CASSSQTGDYEQYF	TGTGCCAGCAGTTCTCAGACAGGGGACTACGAGCAGTACTTC
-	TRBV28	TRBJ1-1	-	CASSLMGVNTEAFF	TGTGCCAGCAGTTTGATGGGGGTGAACACTGAAGCTTTCTTT
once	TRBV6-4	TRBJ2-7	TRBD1	CASSAHRGSYEQYF	TGTGCCAGCAGTGCTCACAGGGGCTCCTACGAGCAGTACTTC
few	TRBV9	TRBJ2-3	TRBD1	CASSVDEPAGGLDTQYF	TGTGCCAGCAGCGTAGACGAGCCCGCAGGGGGCTTAGATACGCAGTATTTT
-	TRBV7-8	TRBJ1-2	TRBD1	CASSPADRAGYTF	TGTGCCAGCAGCCCCGCGGACAGGGCCGGCTACACCTTC